Shown below are 27 T cell receptor beta chains from a single sample sequenced in a study of early T cells in non-severe SARS-CoV-2 infection. TCRdb redid the calling of the 5' RACE reads with MiXCR, one entry per CDR3 protein. Of 60,000 or so distinct CDR3 sequences in the sample, around 12% are singletons; the top ten hold under 1.5%. Material: whole blood, obtained at baseline. The receptors stem from an adult who was a healthcare worker with PCR-confirmed SARS-CoV-2 infection or an uninfected control (not recorded which).

This clonotype has just a few counts. The chain links TRBV28 to TRBJ2-7; D might be TRBD1 or TRBD2, each matching 5 bases. Deletions cut 6 bases from V and 2 bases from J, with 14 bases between. This CDR3 contains 14 residues. The germline CDR1 and CDR2 sequences are MDHEN and SYDVKM. As DNA, the CDR3 is TGTGCCAGCAGGGCCCGGGACCCGGCCTACGAGCAGTACTTC. This codes for CASRARDPAYEQYF.

The J gene is TRBJ1-1, the V gene TRBV5-1, with a weak D call TRBD1 (5 bases). Trimming took 4 bases from V and 10 from J, leaving 17 bases between them. This CDR3 spans 13 amino acids. Germline values: CDR1 SGHRS, CDR2 YFSETQ. Written as DNA, the CDR3 is TGCGCCAGCAGCCCGGACCTGGCGGGGCTAGCTTTCTTT. Encoded protein: CASSPDLAGLAFF.

Points on this clonotype: A junction end diverges from the germline sequence, so it may reflect a read error. J is TRBJ2-7 and V is TRBV3-1; TRBD2 matches 7 bases. CDR3 length equals 15 residues. Germline V gives CDR1 LGHDT, CDR2 YNNKEL (reference sequence). For the CDR3, the DNA is TGTGCCAGCAACCAAGCCGCAGCGGGACCCTACGAGCAGTACTTC. Translating it yields CASNQAAAGPYEQYF.

The V and J genes are TRBV20-1 and TRBJ2-3; the match to TRBD2 covers 7 bases. Germline lookup yields CDR1 DFQATT and CDR2 SNEGSKA (reference sequence). The CDR3 runs 14 residues. The trim removed 6 bases at V and 0 bases at J, leaving 6 bases unmatched. The CDR3 protein is CSASLADSTDTQYF. The CDR3 region has the DNA TGCAGTGCCTCCCTAGCGGATAGCACAGATACGCAGTATTTT.

This clonotype came up a few times. The chain links TRBV11-2 to TRBJ1-1, with D maybe TRBD1 (6 bases). V was pared by 3 bases and J by 1 base, with 21 bases between. CDR1 SGHAT and CDR2 FQNNGV come from the germline V gene. This CDR3 region has 18 residues. This CDR3 reads CASSLAGGAGDWNTEAFF. In nucleotides, the CDR3 is TGTGCCAGCAGCTTGGCAGGTGGGGCAGGGGATTGGAACACTGAAGCTTTCTTT.

This clonotype came up a few times. V is TRBV27 and J is TRBJ1-2; 8 bases fit TRBD1. CDR1 is MNHEY, CDR2 SMNVEV, per germline (reference sequence). Losses at the gene ends were 4 bases for V and 3 bases for J; bases not matched to a gene: 7. This CDR3 contains 15 residues. The CDR3 DNA is TGTGCCAGCAGTTCCGCGACAGGGGTTGACTATGGCTACACCTTC. Protein sequence: CASSSATGVDYGYTF.

This chain joins TRBV7-6 and TRBJ2-7, with a tentative D call TRBD1 (6 bases). This CDR3 has 14 amino acids. Between the trimmed V and J ends, which lost 3 bases and 3 bases, there was a span of 12 bases. Germline V gene data show CDR1 as SGHVS and CDR2 as FNYEAQ. DNA for the CDR3: TGTGCCAGCAGCTTTCAGACAGGAAACTACGAGCAGTACTTC. Its translation: CASSFQTGNYEQYF.

This clonotype appeared a few times. The chain joins TRBV12-3 or TRBV12-4 to TRBJ2-1; TRBD1 or TRBD2 may be the D gene (5 bases each). CDR3 length: 16 amino acids. The V and J ends lost 8 bases and 0 bases respectively, with 17 bases between them. In DNA, the CDR3 is TGTGCCAGCGGGTTCCCGGGGACCAGCTCCTACAATGAGCAGTTCTTC. It is translated as CASGFPGTSSYNEQFF.

This clonotype has ten or more counts. V and J are TRBV7-8 and TRBJ2-1; possibly TRBD1 for D (6 bases). Trimming shortened V by 5 bases and J by 4 bases, and 9 bases separated the two germline ends. The germline gives CDR1 SGHVS, CDR2 FQNEAQ. CDR3 length: 13 amino acids. Here the CDR3 DNA reads TGTGCCAGCAGCCCCGGGACATACAATGAGCAGTTCTTC. Protein product: CASSPGTYNEQFF.

V is TRBV18 and J is TRBJ1-1, with 10 bases fitting TRBD1. The CDR3 covers 14 residues. The V gene's germline CDR1 is KGHSH and CDR2 LQKENI. V lost 3 bases, J lost 7 bases, and 5 bases stayed unmatched. CDR3 sequence: CASSPQGQGNEAFF. The CDR3, as DNA: TGTGCCAGCTCACCGCAGGGACAGGGGAATGAAGCTTTCTTT.

This clonotype was counted between two and nine times. This chain joins TRBV7-9 and TRBJ2-3; 7 nucleotides agree with TRBD1. The V gene's germline CDR1 is SEHNR and CDR2 FQNEAQ (reference sequence). The CDR3 covers 15 residues. Trimming removed 5 bases from V and 5 bases from J; junction bases left unmatched: 10. The CDR3 DNA reads TGTGCCAGCAGCGAGTACAGGGGTGACGGAGATACGCAGTATTTT. The encoded protein is CASSEYRGDGDTQYF. Together with reference TRBV7-9 and TRBJ2-3, the CDR3 gives the full variable domain: DTGVSQNPRHKITKRGQNVTFRCDPISEHNRLYWYRQTLGQGPEFLTYFQNEAQLEKSRLLSDRFSAERPKGSFSTLEIQRTEQGDSAMYLCASSEYRGDGDTQYFGPGTRLTVL.

The table lists this clonotype with a few counts. The gene calls are TRBV28 and TRBJ2-5; 10 bases fit TRBD1. Germline lookup yields CDR1 MDHEN and CDR2 SYDVKM. The ends lost 4 bases at V and 6 bases at J; junction bases unmatched: 5. This CDR3 has 14 residues. In nucleotides, the CDR3 is TGTGCCAGCAGTTCGGGACAGGGGACTAAGACCCAGTACTTC. It is translated as CASSSGQGTKTQYF.

This clonotype has at least ten counts. CDR3 in amino acids: CSARDPTLAGEEERETQYF. CDR3 DNA sequence: TGCAGTGCTAGAGATCCCACACTAGCGGGAGAAGAGGAGAGAGAGACCCAGTACTTC. The rearrangement uses TRBV20-1 and TRBJ2-5, with TRBD2 matching 11 bases. CDR3 length equals 19 residues. Looked up from germline, CDR1 is DFQATT and CDR2 is SNEGSKA (reference sequence). V shed 0 bases, J shed 4 bases, and the junction held 16 bases outside the gene matches.

This clonotype was detected a few times. The chain joins TRBV29-1 to TRBJ2-1; the D gene is possibly TRBD2 (6 bases). The CDR3 consists of 12 residues. Germline V gene sequence: CDR1 SQVTM, CDR2 ANQGSEA. The V end lost 8 bases, the J end lost 6 bases, and 14 bases lay between the germline ends. DNA of the CDR3: TGCAGCATGGAGGGTCTGGGCAATGAGCAGTTCTTC. This codes for CSMEGLGNEQFF.

This clonotype showed up just a few times. V and J are TRBV12-3 or TRBV12-4 and TRBJ1-5, with 8 bases fitting TRBD1. Trimming removed 10 bases from V and 7 bases from J; junction bases left unmatched: 6. The CDR3 length is 12 residues. CDR3 bases: TGTGCCAACGGACAGGGAGGGCAGCCCCAGCATTTT. Its translation is CANGQGGQPQHF.

This clonotype has a handful of counts. The V call is TRBV27, the J call TRBJ2-1; TRBD1 might be the D (6 bases). The CDR3 totals 13 residues. Germline V gene sequence: CDR1 MNHEY, CDR2 SMNVEV (reference sequence). V lost 6 bases to trimming and J lost 5 bases, with 11 bases between them. CDR3 protein: CASSLTGDNEQFF. The CDR3 coding sequence is TGTGCCAGCAGCCTGACAGGAGACAATGAGCAGTTCTTC.

In this sample, this clonotype turned up many times. V is TRBV7-9 and J is TRBJ2-1; D might be TRBD2 (5 bases). Germline CDR1 SEHNR, CDR2 FQNEAQ (reference sequence). The V gene lost 5 bases and the J gene lost 8 bases, with 13 bases spanning the gap. This CDR3 contains 13 residues. CDR3 loop: CASSLASPHEQFF. In DNA, the CDR3 is TGTGCCAGCAGCCTCGCTAGCCCCCATGAGCAGTTCTTC.

The table lists this clonotype with many counts. The gene calls are TRBV5-1 and TRBJ2-1, with D maybe TRBD2 (7 bases). Per the germline V gene, CDR1 is SGHRS and CDR2 is YFSETQ. The V and J ends lost 4 bases and 5 bases respectively, with 16 bases between them. CDR3 length: 15 residues. CDR3 coding DNA: TGCGCCAGCAGCCCATGGGGGGGCGATCACAATGAGCAGTTCTTC. Residues: CASSPWGGDHNEQFF.

This clonotype has just a few counts. The chain joins TRBV7-8 to TRBJ2-2; D is ambiguous. The V end was cut by 11 bases, the J end by 1 base, with 14 bases between. The CDR3 consists of 14 residues. From germline, CDR1 is SGHVS and CDR2 FQNEAQ. CDR3 in amino acids: CAGTRTGNTGELFF. The DNA of the CDR3 is TGTGCCGGAACCCGGACGGGGAACACCGGGGAGCTGTTTTTT.

This rearrangement joins TRBV11-2 to TRBJ2-3; 8 positions match TRBD2. Germline trimming cut 6 bases from V and 0 bases from J; bases unmatched to any gene: 8. This CDR3 contains 16 residues. Germline CDR1 and CDR2: SGHAT and FQNNGV. The CDR3 reads CASRHPGGLSTDTQYF. In DNA form, the CDR3 reads TGTGCCAGCAGGCATCCGGGAGGGCTGAGCACAGATACGCAGTATTTT.

The chain employs TRBV7-2 and TRBJ1-1; D not resolved. Germline V gives CDR1 SGHTA, CDR2 FQGNSA. The CDR3 is 15 amino acids. V dropped 4 bases and J dropped 5 bases, with 17 bases sitting between them. CDR3 sequence: CASSSSLPPGTEAFF. CDR3 nucleotides: TGTGCCAGCAGCTCTAGCCTACCTCCGGGAACTGAAGCTTTCTTT.

This clonotype has only a few counts. The chain uses TRBV29-1 and TRBJ1-4; no reliable D call. CDR3 length: 13 amino acids. Germline values: CDR1 SQVTM, CDR2 ANQGSEA. Trimming removed 5 bases at V and 0 bases at J, with 7 bases between. The DNA of the CDR3 is TGCAGCGTTCACATTGCAACTAATGAAAAACTGTTTTTT. Translation: CSVHIATNEKLFF.

This clonotype was seen a few times. The chain joins TRBV6-2 or TRBV6-3 to TRBJ1-1; D is unresolved. This CDR3 region has 16 residues. Germline assignment: CDR1 MNHEY and CDR2 SVGEGT. Trimming pared 7 bases from V and 0 bases from J, leaving 18 bases between. The CDR3 coding sequence is TGTGCCAGCAAGATATCCAAGGAGTACCTGAACACTGAAGCTTTCTTT. Protein sequence: CASKISKEYLNTEAFF.

The chain combines TRBV5-6 with TRBJ1-3; a weak D match, TRBD1 (5 bases). The CDR3 totals 17 residues. V lost 4 bases, J lost 0 bases, and 17 bases lay in between. Per germline, CDR1 SGHDT and CDR2 YYEEEE. The CDR3 coding sequence is TGTGCCAGCAGCCAGACCACAGGCTCCCGCTCTGGAAACACCATATATTTT. Translation gives CASSQTTGSRSGNTIYF.

This clonotype was counted ten times or more. The chain recombines TRBV14 with TRBJ2-3, with 12 nucleotides matching TRBD2. The CDR3 is 21 residues long. J was trimmed by 5 bases and V by 3 bases; bases with no gene match: 21. Germline-derived CDR1 and CDR2 are SGHDN and FVKESK. CDR3 sequence reads: CASSHGGWRKTSGREGDTQYF. As DNA, the CDR3 is TGTGCCAGCAGCCACGGGGGATGGAGGAAGACTAGCGGGAGAGAGGGAGATACGCAGTATTTT.

This clonotype came up many times. V usage is TRBV5-1 and J usage is TRBJ2-2; 10 bases fit TRBD2. There are 16 residues in the CDR3. The germline V gene has CDR1 SGHRS and CDR2 YFSETQ. V shed 3 bases, J shed 7 bases, and the junction held 9 bases outside the gene matches. CDR3 in amino acids: CASSSPAGGEDGELFF. The CDR3 region has the DNA TGCGCCAGCAGCTCCCCAGCGGGAGGGGAGGACGGGGAGCTGTTTTTT. Filled out from reference TRBV5-1 and TRBJ2-2, the complete variable domain reads KAGVTQTPRYLIKTRGQQVTLSCSPISGHRSVSWYQQTPGQGLQFLFEYFSETQRNKGNFPGRFSGRQFSNSRSEMNVSTLELGDSALYLCASSSPAGGEDGELFFGEGSRLTVL.

The count of this clonotype is one. This chain uses TRBV20-1 with TRBJ2-7; perhaps TRBD2 as D (7 bases). The CDR3 covers 17 residues. Germline-derived CDR1 and CDR2 are DFQATT and SNEGSKA (reference sequence). Trimming removed 3 bases at V and 7 bases at J, with 28 bases between. CDR3 amino acids: CSASSSLNPAGAGEQYF. In DNA, the CDR3 is TGCAGTGCTAGTAGTAGCCTCAACCCGGCGGGGGCCGGGGAGCAGTACTTC.